This T cell receptor beta chain was identified in a study of blood T cell repertoires in COVID-19. Study details: T cells, B-cell-depleted T cells, or PBMCs supplied cDNA or gDNA.

This CDR3 has 15 amino acids. Germline CDR1 is GTSNPN and CDR2 is SVGIG (reference sequence). The V gene end was trimmed by 0 bases and the J gene end by 3 bases; junction bases not matched to a gene: 7. Method: immunoSEQ multiplex PCR; TCRdb's copy keeps in-frame clones and lacks some. The sample yields roughly 100,000 clones, roughly 87% seen once. Input material: peripheral blood. The receptor was isolated from a woman in her 50s with COVID-19, enrolled during active disease. This chain connects TRBV30 to TRBJ1-2; 7 bases map to TRBD1. CDR3: CAWSVLDREDYGYTF. CDR3 nucleotide sequence: TGTGCCTGGAGTGTACTCGACAGGGAGGACTATGGCTACACCTTC.